The sequence of this T cell receptor beta chain was determined in a study of blood T cell repertoires in COVID-19. Overall study: COVID-19 samples collected from the United States, Italy and Spain covered acute and convalescent phases. In each case, the material was cDNA or gDNA derived from T cells, B-cell-depleted T cells, or PBMCs.

Source study methods: For nucleated cells, counts were estimated from reference gene primer amplification. Method: immunoSEQ multiplex PCR; TCRdb's copy keeps in-frame clones and lacks some. V, J and clone size were drawn from that table, and D and trimming were deduced from the DNA. The data contain 150,000 to 200,000 clones, approximately 78% of them singletons. The ends lost 0 bases at V and 2 bases at J; junction bases unmatched: 3. Germline lookup yields CDR1 SGHRS and CDR2 YFSETQ. CDR3 length: 16 amino acids. The receptor was isolated from a woman of 80 years or more with active or convalescent COVID-19. The specimen was peripheral blood. V usage is TRBV5-1 and J usage is TRBJ2-5, with 11 bases that match TRBD2. CDR3 sequence reads: CASSLELAGEQETQYF. The CDR3 DNA is TGCGCCAGCAGCTTGGAACTAGCGGGGGAACAAGAGACCCAGTACTTC. Looking up the rest from reference TRBV5-1 and TRBJ2-5 gives the full variable domain: KAGVTQTPRYLIKTRGQQVTLSCSPISGHRSVSWYQQTPGQGLQFLFEYFSETQRNKGNFPGRFSGRQFSNSRSEMNVSTLELGDSALYLCASSLELAGEQETQYFGPGTRLLVL.